The entry below describes one T cell receptor beta chain. In the study's own analysis: For nucleated cells, counts were estimated from reference gene primer amplification. Produced via immunoSEQ multiplex PCR; TCRdb's table is partial and in-frame only. D and trimming come from the DNA, and the V and J calls and clone size come from that table. This sample yields approximately 200,000 clones, of which around 90% are seen a single time; around 1.4% belongs to the top ten. The sample belongs to a study of blood T cell repertoires in COVID-19. Study-level information: The study drew acute and convalescent COVID-19 samples from the United States, Italy and Spain. Nucleic acid was either cDNA or gDNA, and it came from T cells, B-cell-depleted T cells, or PBMCs.

Per germline, CDR1 GTSNPN and CDR2 SVGIG (reference sequence). V trimming: 8 bases; J trimming: 3 bases; junction bases outside the gene matches: 6. The CDR3 runs to 13 residues. J is TRBJ2-7 and V is TRBV30, with 11 bases fitting TRBD2. The receptor was derived from a man in his late teens or twenties with active or convalescent COVID-19. Source material: peripheral blood. The CDR3 sequence: CARTSGSGYEQYF. DNA for the CDR3: TGTGCCCGTACTAGCGGGAGTGGCTACGAGCAGTACTTC.